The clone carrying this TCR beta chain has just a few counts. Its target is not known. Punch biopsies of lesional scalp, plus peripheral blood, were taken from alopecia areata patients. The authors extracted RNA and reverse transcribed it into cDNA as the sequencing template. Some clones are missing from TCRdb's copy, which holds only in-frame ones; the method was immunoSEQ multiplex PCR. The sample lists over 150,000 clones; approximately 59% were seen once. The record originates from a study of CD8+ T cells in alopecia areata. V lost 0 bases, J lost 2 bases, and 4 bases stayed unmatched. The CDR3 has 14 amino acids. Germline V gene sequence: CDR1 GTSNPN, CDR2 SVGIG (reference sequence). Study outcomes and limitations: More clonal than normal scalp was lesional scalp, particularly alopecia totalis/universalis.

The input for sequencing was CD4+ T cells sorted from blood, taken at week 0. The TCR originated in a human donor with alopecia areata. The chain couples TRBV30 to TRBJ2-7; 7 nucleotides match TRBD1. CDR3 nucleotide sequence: TGTGCCTGGAGTGTACAAGGGGGCCCCTACGAGCAGTACTTC. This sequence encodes CAWSVQGGPYEQYF.